The 23 T cell receptor beta chains below all came from one sample that was sequenced in a study of T cell changes during pregnancy in multiple sclerosis. Libraries were prepared by immunoSEQ multiplex PCR; TCRdb keeps only in-frame clonotypes and omits some of them. The table shows about 50,000 clones, with roughly 91% occurring only once. The input for sequencing was CD4+ T cells from peripheral blood mononuclear cells, taken after pregnancy. All receptors come from a female donor in good health, enrolled as a control in a pregnancy study.

J is TRBJ2-2 and V is TRBV4-2, with 8 bases that match TRBD1. Germline trimming cut 4 bases from V and 0 bases from J; bases unmatched to any gene: 7. CDR1 is LGHNA, CDR2 YNFKEQ, per germline. The CDR3 sequence is 17 residues long. CDR3 coding DNA: TGTGCCAGCAGCCCCGGACAGGGCGGTGCGAACACCGGGGAGCTGTTTTTT. Translation gives CASSPGQGGANTGELFF.

V usage is TRBV5-4 and J usage is TRBJ1-1; TRBD1 aligns across 7 bases. The CDR3 contains 12 residues. The V and J ends lost 5 bases and 4 bases, in that order; junction bases with no gene match: 2. Looked up from germline, CDR1 is SGHNT and CDR2 is YYREEE (reference sequence). The DNA of the CDR3 is TGTGCCAGCAGTCCAGGGGGCACTGAAGCTTTCTTT. Translation gives CASSPGGTEAFF. Full variable domain (outside the CDR3, taken from reference TRBV5-4 and TRBJ1-1): ETGVTQSPTHLIKTRGQQVTLRCSSQSGHNTVSWYQQALGQGPQFIFQYYREEENGRGNFPPRFSGLQFPNYSSELNVNALELDDSALYLCASSPGGTEAFFGQGTRLTVV.

V gene TRBV30 combines with J gene TRBJ2-5; tentative D call: TRBD2 (7 bases). The V end lost 2 bases, the J end lost 5 bases, and 12 bases lay between the germline ends. The germline CDR1 and CDR2 sequences are GTSNPN and SVGIG (reference sequence). The CDR3 loop spans 13 amino acids. DNA for the CDR3: TGTGCCTGGAGTAGGGGGAGGGGGGAGACCCAGTACTTC. The encoded protein is CAWSRGRGETQYF.

Regarding this clone: The same CDR3 can be traced to other DNA sequences in this sample. This chain connects TRBV18 to TRBJ2-6; no clear D gene. V shed 3 bases and J shed 0 bases, with 3 bases lying between them. Germline values: CDR1 KGHSH, CDR2 LQKENI. The CDR3 length is 14 residues. CDR3: CASSPSSGANVLTF. The CDR3, as DNA: TGTGCCAGCTCACCGAGCTCTGGGGCCAACGTCCTGACTTTC. The full variable domain, in which reference TRBV18 and TRBJ2-6 provide the parts outside the CDR3, is NAGVMQNPRHLVRRRGQEARLRCSPMKGHSHVYWYRQLPEEGLKFMVYLQKENIIDESGMPKERFSAEFPKEGPSILRIQQVVRGDSAAYFCASSPSSGANVLTFGAGSRLTVL.

The chain carries TRBV6-1 and TRBJ1-2, with D maybe TRBD1 (6 bases). CDR1 and CDR2 (germline): MNHNS, SASEGT. This CDR3 comprises 13 residues. V was cut by 5 bases and J by 2 bases, with 9 bases left in between. CDR3: CASSSGVNYGYTF. CDR3 bases: TGTGCCAGCAGTTCAGGGGTGAACTATGGCTACACCTTC.

The rearrangement joins TRBV15 to TRBJ2-5; weak D call: TRBD2 (6 bases). The CDR3 totals 16 residues. Germline lookup yields CDR1 LNHNV and CDR2 YYDKDF (reference sequence). Trimming cost V 0 bases and J 3 bases, with 14 bases left between them. In DNA form, the CDR3 reads TGTGCCACCAGCAGAGAAGCAGTCGGAGGGGAAGAGACCCAGTACTTC. Its protein is CATSREAVGGEETQYF.

This clone has a single count. This chain joins TRBV10-3 and TRBJ1-2, with 9 bases identical to TRBD1. This CDR3 comprises 13 residues. Germline V lookup: CDR1 ENHRY, CDR2 SYGVKD. The trim removed 7 bases at V and 8 bases at J, leaving 8 bases unmatched. CDR3 sequence: CAITRGQGDGYTF. CDR3 sequence (DNA): TGTGCCATCACTAGGGGACAGGGCGACGGCTACACCTTC.

This clone was seen just once. This chain connects TRBV5-1 to TRBJ1-5; 9 nucleotides align to TRBD1. This CDR3 spans 14 amino acids. Germline loops: CDR1 SGHRS, CDR2 YFSETQ. The V and J ends lost 0 bases and 5 bases, in that order; junction bases with no gene match: 0. The CDR3: CASSLGTGDQPQHF. CDR3 nucleotide sequence: TGCGCCAGCAGCTTGGGGACAGGGGATCAGCCCCAGCATTTT.

This rearrangement joins TRBV6-1 to TRBJ2-5; TRBD2 matches at 11 bases. V gave up 0 bases and J gave up 5 bases; unmatched junction bases: 5. Germline lookup yields CDR1 MNHNS and CDR2 SASEGT. This CDR3 spans 16 amino acids. CDR3: CASSEAIVAGGETQYF. DNA for the CDR3: TGTGCCAGCAGTGAAGCCATTGTAGCGGGGGGGGAGACCCAGTACTTC.

The rearrangement joins TRBV5-1 to TRBJ2-7, with 12 bases lining up with TRBD1. Looked up from germline, CDR1 is SGHRS and CDR2 is YFSETQ. The CDR3 is 14 residues long. Trimming at V came to 4 bases and at J to 5 bases, leaving 4 bases not matched to a gene. Here the CDR3 DNA reads TGCGCCAGCAGCCCGGGACAGGGGGCCCACGAGCAGTACTTC. Translating it yields CASSPGQGAHEQYF.

The chain recombines TRBV5-1 with TRBJ1-4; D unresolved. Germline assignment: CDR1 SGHRS and CDR2 YFSETQ. The CDR3 is 14 residues long. V lost 0 bases and J lost 4, with 7 bases in between. The CDR3 DNA is TGCGCCAGCAGCTTGGGGCAGGATAATGAAAAACTGTTTTTT. This translates into CASSLGQDNEKLFF.

Only a few counts were recorded for this clone. The rearrangement joins TRBV19 to TRBJ1-1, with D possibly TRBD1 on 6 matching bases. Germline V gene lookup returns CDR1 LNHDA and CDR2 SQIVND (reference sequence). The ends were cut back, 5 bases at V and 8 bases at J, with 12 bases in the middle. There are 12 residues in the CDR3. The CDR3 region has the DNA TGTGCCAGTAGTCACGGACAGACAGAAGCTTTCTTT. It specifies CASSHGQTEAFF.

V and J are TRBV27 and TRBJ2-3; a weak D match, TRBD1 (6 bases). The CDR3 covers 15 residues. Trimming cost V 6 bases and J 0 bases, with 13 bases left between them. From germline, CDR1 is MNHEY and CDR2 SMNVEV (reference sequence). The CDR3 here is CASRTGHVSTDTQYF. The CDR3 bases are TGTGCCAGCAGGACAGGACATGTTAGCACAGATACGCAGTATTTT.

The rearrangement joins TRBV2 to TRBJ2-7; no clear D. CDR1 is SNHLY and CDR2 is FYNNEI in the germline V gene. This CDR3 has 12 amino acids. V lost 10 bases and J lost 2, with 12 bases in between. CDR3 residues: CAIRREPYEQYF. The DNA of the CDR3 is TGTGCCATCAGACGAGAACCCTACGAGCAGTACTTC. The complete variable domain, with remaining parts taken from reference TRBV2 and TRBJ2-7, reads EPEVTQTPSHQVTQMGQEVILRCVPISNHLYFYWYRQILGQKVEFLVSFYNNEISEKSEIFDDQFSVERPDGSNFTLKIRSTKLEDSAMYFCAIRREPYEQYFGPGTRLTVT.

The V gene is TRBV4-1, the J gene TRBJ2-7; tentatively, D is TRBD2 (6 bases). Trimming took 1 base from V and 7 from J, leaving 14 bases between them. Germline values: CDR1 MGHRA, CDR2 YSYEKL. The length of the CDR3 is 14 residues. CDR3 amino acids: CASSQVGRRGEQYF. The CDR3 coding sequence is TGCGCCAGCAGCCAAGTCGGGAGAAGAGGGGAGCAGTACTTC.

This sequence joins TRBV5-6 and TRBJ2-2; 7 bases are shared with TRBD2. CDR3 length: 15 amino acids. V lost 3 bases and J lost 2; bases outside the gene matches: 4. Germline V gives CDR1 SGHDT, CDR2 YYEEEE. CDR3 in DNA: TGTGCCAGCAGCTACGGGACTACCAACACCGGGGAGCTGTTTTTT. Protein: CASSYGTTNTGELFF.

The genes are TRBV28 and TRBJ1-1, with D unresolved. V was clipped by 4 bases and J by 4 bases, with 13 bases between them. Germline CDR1 and CDR2: MDHEN and SYDVKM. This CDR3 is 14 amino acids long. The CDR3 nucleotides are TGTGCCAGCAGTTCATGGTCGATCAGCACTGAAGCTTTCTTT. Translated: CASSSWSISTEAFF.

V and J are TRBV4-2 and TRBJ2-1, with unresolved D. Trimming cost V 4 bases and J 1 base, with 8 bases left between them. In germline, CDR1 is LGHNA, CDR2 YNFKEQ. This CDR3 contains 14 residues. The CDR3 loop reads CASSPITSYNEQFF. CDR3 bases: TGTGCCAGCAGCCCCATAACTTCCTACAATGAGCAGTTCTTC.

The chain employs TRBV10-1 and TRBJ2-1, with 8 positions matching TRBD2. Trimming cost V 3 bases and J 6 bases; bases outside gene matches: 7. Germline V gene data show CDR1 as WNHNN and CDR2 as SYGVQD (reference sequence). This CDR3 spans 15 amino acids. CDR3 region: CASSDAGGPINEQFF. The CDR3 bases are TGCGCCAGCAGTGACGCGGGGGGCCCAATCAATGAGCAGTTCTTC.

This chain links TRBV5-4 with TRBJ1-2; a weak D match, TRBD1 (6 bases). The germline V and J ends were trimmed by 0 bases and 8 bases, with 11 bases remaining between them. The CDR3 extends over 13 amino acids. The V gene's germline CDR1 is SGHNT and CDR2 YYREEE (reference sequence). The CDR3 region has the DNA TGTGCCAGCAGCTTGGCCAGGGGCGGGGGCTACACCTTC. It encodes CASSLARGGGYTF. The variable domain in full, completed from reference TRBV5-4 and TRBJ1-2, reads ETGVTQSPTHLIKTRGQQVTLRCSSQSGHNTVSWYQQALGQGPQFIFQYYREEENGRGNFPPRFSGLQFPNYSSELNVNALELDDSALYLCASSLARGGGYTFGSGTRLTVV.

The chain has TRBV5-1 and TRBJ2-7; TRBD1 aligns across 11 bases. Germline-derived CDR1 and CDR2 are SGHRS and YFSETQ. The CDR3 spans 15 residues. Trimming cost V 3 bases and J 5 bases; bases outside gene matches: 7. This CDR3 is CASSWKGQGVNEQYF. For the CDR3, the DNA is TGCGCCAGCAGCTGGAAGGGACAGGGGGTCAACGAGCAGTACTTC. The full variable domain, with the rest looked up from reference TRBV5-1 and TRBJ2-7, is KAGVTQTPRYLIKTRGQQVTLSCSPISGHRSVSWYQQTPGQGLQFLFEYFSETQRNKGNFPGRFSGRQFSNSRSEMNVSTLELGDSALYLCASSWKGQGVNEQYFGPGTRLTVT.

The chain recombines TRBV19 with TRBJ1-4, with D unclear. Germline lookup yields CDR1 LNHDA and CDR2 SQIVND (reference sequence). The CDR3 contains 12 residues. Trimming took 5 bases from V and 8 from J, leaving 9 bases between them. The CDR3 reads CASSSKREKLFF. The CDR3 region has the DNA TGTGCCAGTAGTTCCAAGCGGGAAAAACTGTTTTTT.

The chain links TRBV6-6 to TRBJ2-5, with TRBD2 matching over 11 bases. The CDR3 spans 15 residues. J was trimmed by 4 bases and V by 4 bases; bases with no gene match: 5. CDR1 is MNHNY, CDR2 SVGAGI, per germline (reference sequence). CDR3 in DNA: TGTGCCAGCAGTTCAGTAGCGGGGGGGGCAGAGACCCAGTACTTC. This sequence encodes CASSSVAGGAETQYF.